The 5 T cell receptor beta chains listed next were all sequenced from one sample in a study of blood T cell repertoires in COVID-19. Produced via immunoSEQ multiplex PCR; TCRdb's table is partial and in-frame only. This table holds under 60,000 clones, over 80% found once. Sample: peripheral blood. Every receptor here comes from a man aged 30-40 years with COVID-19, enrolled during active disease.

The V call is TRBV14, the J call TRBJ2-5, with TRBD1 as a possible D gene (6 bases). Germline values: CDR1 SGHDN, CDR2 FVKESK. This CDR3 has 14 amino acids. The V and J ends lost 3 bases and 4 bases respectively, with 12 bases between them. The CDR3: CASSQGARSETQYF. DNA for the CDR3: TGTGCCAGCAGCCAGGGGGCACGGTCAGAGACCCAGTACTTC.

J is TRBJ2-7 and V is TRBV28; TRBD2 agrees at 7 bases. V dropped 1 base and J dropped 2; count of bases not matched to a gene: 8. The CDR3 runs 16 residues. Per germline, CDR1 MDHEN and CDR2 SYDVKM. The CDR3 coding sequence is TGTGCCAGCAGTTTATTCGCTCTAGCGGCGACCTACGAGCAGTACTTC. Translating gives CASSLFALAATYEQYF.

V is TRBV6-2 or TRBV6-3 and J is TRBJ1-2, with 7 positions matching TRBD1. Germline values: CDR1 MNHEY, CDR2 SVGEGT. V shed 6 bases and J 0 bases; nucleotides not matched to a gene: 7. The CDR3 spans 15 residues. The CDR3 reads CASSHRQGSNYGYTF. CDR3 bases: TGTGCCAGCAGCCACAGACAGGGATCTAACTATGGCTACACCTTC.

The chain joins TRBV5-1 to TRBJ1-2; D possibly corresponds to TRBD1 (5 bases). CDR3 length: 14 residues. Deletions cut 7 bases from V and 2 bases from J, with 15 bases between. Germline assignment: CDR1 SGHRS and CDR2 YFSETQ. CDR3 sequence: CASLTSPGNYGYTF. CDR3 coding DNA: TGCGCCAGCCTAACCAGCCCAGGGAACTATGGCTACACCTTC.

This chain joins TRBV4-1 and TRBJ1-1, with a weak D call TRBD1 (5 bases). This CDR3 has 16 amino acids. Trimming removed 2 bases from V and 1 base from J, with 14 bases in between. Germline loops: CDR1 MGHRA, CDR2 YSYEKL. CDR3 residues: CASSQQITGGNTEAFF. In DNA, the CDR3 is TGCGCCAGCAGCCAACAGATAACGGGGGGGAACACTGAAGCTTTCTTT.